This record looks at one TCR beta chain sequence and its context. The target of this receptor is not known. No base qualities exist here, and no much larger clone lies one base off it. The protocol used for the library was the immunoSEQ multiplex PCR assay. On the study's bioinformatics: To diagnose cytomegalovirus status from the catalog of TCR beta chain sequences, a statistical classification framework was built. The immuneACCESS repertoire file appears here via TCRdb, limited to in-frame rearrangements. These files lack a portion of the clones; in checked studies, under half of the deficit traces to unresolved V genes, and the cause of the others is not known. V and J calls and clone size come straight from that table; D and trimming were deduced from the DNA. Present in this sample are 250,000 to 350,000 clones, roughly 89% of which were seen just once. The ten top clones hold over 0.8% of the sample.

The donors belonged to the validation cohort of 120 subjects, which was separate from the approximately 700-subject first cohort. V is cut by 1 base and J by 2 bases, and the space between the germline ends is 5 bases. From the cysteine through the phenylalanine, the CDR3 covers 13 amino acids. The entry retains the CDR3 DNA only, 39 bases that are in frame from base 1. The germline V gene (reference sequence) gives CDR1 as LNHDA and CDR2 as SQIVND. The data were obtained in a study of cytomegalovirus exposure and HLA in healthy donors (dated 2017 in TCRdb). Looking at the study overall: The 650 to 750 repertoires of the first cohort and the 120 validation repertoires were produced on the same platform, according to a later analysis. The study aimed to test whether signatures of past pathogen exposure could be identified by cataloging public T cell receptors. High-throughput TCR immunosequencing, statistical association of individual TCRs with disease status, and machine learning were combined to predict cytomegalovirus infection status. In addition to the first cohort of 666 subjects, a separate validation cohort of about 120 different subjects was used. Broad study findings and their caveats: While some public TCRs were present in many individuals, most TCR sequences turned up only very rarely across donors. The classifier was reported to diagnose cytomegalovirus status with high specificity and sensitivity in both the original cohort and the validation cohort. The authors suggested that the approach could potentially be generalized to other disease states and immunological phenotypes. A later analysis had no HLA typing for the validation cohort, so co-occurrence there was scored across all 130 or so repertoires. Three of the identified cytomegalovirus-associated TCR beta chains were confirmed in vitro to be specific for cytomegalovirus antigens. In the study, 164 TCR beta chains were listed as associated with cytomegalovirus. In a later analysis, TCRs clustered in the first cohort were found to also tend to co-occur in the 120 or so validation repertoires, with 94% of cluster scores above 0.

This TCR was sampled from a woman younger than 30 in good health and CMV-seronegative. Sequencing was performed on PBMCs. The chain uses TRBV19 and TRBJ1-1; no confident D gene assignment can be made. Here the CDR3 is given as CASSIVPNTEAFF. The sequence in DNA is TGTGCCAGTAGTATAGTTCCTAACACTGAAGCTTTCTTT.